The rows below give T cell receptor beta chains drawn from one sample of a study of T cells in localized non-small cell lung cancer. Sequencing used immunoSEQ multiplex PCR; TCRdb keeps in-frame clones, though not all of them. The sample includes over 25,000 clones, approximately 78% of them seen just once. This specimen was peripheral blood, taken before any cancer treatment. All receptors come from a male donor older than 55 with stage II squamous cell lung carcinoma. Each CDR3 is given with its conserved first and last residue. The D gene is left open where the match is weak. Part of the rows lack a size; the others show once, few, many or a class for expanded clones.

>TRBV19|TRBD1|TRBJ1-1|.
CASSPTRDRGREAFF
TGTGCCAGTAGTCCTACCCGGGACAGGGGGCGCGAAGCTTTCTTT
>TRBV11-2|.|TRBJ2-3|.
CASSQRGAYTDTQYF
TGTGCCAGCAGCCAGAGGGGGGCCTACACAGATACGCAGTATTTT
>TRBV5-1|TRBD1|TRBJ2-5|.
CASSLGTGKETQYF
TGCGCCAGCAGCTTGGGGACAGGGAAAGAGACCCAGTACTTC
>TRBV14|.|TRBJ1-1|.
CASSPDKGVNTEAFF
TGTGCCAGCAGCCCAGACAAGGGGGTGAACACTGAAGCTTTCTTT
>TRBV14|TRBD1|TRBJ2-2|few
CASSQDLHRGSTGELFF
TGTGCCAGCAGCCAAGATTTGCACAGGGGTAGCACCGGGGAGCTGTTTTTT
>TRBV6-1|.|TRBJ1-6|once
CASSETTGPAPNSPLHF
TGTGCCAGCAGTGAAACGACAGGACCCGCTCCTAATTCACCCCTCCACTTT
>TRBV13|TRBD1|TRBJ1-1|few
CASSHRGSMNTEAFF
TGTGCCAGCAGCCACAGGGGTTCTATGAACACTGAAGCTTTCTTT
>TRBV28|TRBD1|TRBJ1-5|.
CASSLEGDRVSNQPQHF
TGTGCCAGCAGCCTTGAGGGGGACAGAGTAAGCAATCAGCCCCAGCATTTT
>TRBV18|TRBD1|TRBJ2-7|.
CASSRSGTGMEQYF
TGTGCCAGCTCCCGATCCGGGACAGGGATGGAGCAGTACTTC
>TRBV14|TRBD1|TRBJ1-2|.
CASSWDRSGYTF
TGTGCCAGCAGTTGGGACAGAAGCGGCTACACCTTC
>TRBV7-9|.|TRBJ1-1|.
CASSLVDTKAFF
TGTGCCAGCAGCTTAGTGGATACCAAAGCTTTCTTT
>TRBV6-1|TRBD1|TRBJ1-1|.
CASSDRGNTEAFF
TGTGCCAGCAGCGACAGGGGGAACACTGAAGCTTTCTTT
>TRBV5-6|.|TRBJ2-7|.
CASSHVTRTVPNWYF
TGTGCCAGCAGCCACGTGACTAGGACGGTTCCTAATTGGTACTTC
>TRBV13|.|TRBJ2-7|.
CASSPRGGYEQYF
TGTGCCAGCAGCCCCAGGGGAGGCTACGAGCAGTACTTC
>TRBV27|TRBD1|TRBJ1-3|.
CASSLSGQSSGNTIYF
TGTGCCAGCAGTTTATCGGGACAGAGCTCTGGAAACACCATATATTTT
>TRBV6-5|TRBD2|TRBJ2-7|.
CASSESGGFREQYF
TGTGCCAGCAGTGAATCGGGGGGATTTCGGGAGCAGTACTTC
>TRBV5-4|.|TRBJ2-6|.
CASSGWAPSGANVLTF
TGTGCCAGCAGCGGTTGGGCGCCCTCTGGGGCCAACGTCCTGACTTTC
>TRBV5-1|TRBD1|TRBJ1-1|.
CASSSTGGEGTEAFF
TGCGCCAGCAGCTCAACAGGGGGCGAGGGCACTGAAGCTTTCTTT
>TRBV5-1|.|TRBJ2-1|.
CASSLAGNEQFF
TGCGCCAGCAGCTTGGCTGGAAATGAGCAGTTCTTC
>TRBV6-1|.|TRBJ1-4|.
CASSPYGTENEKLFF
TGTGCCAGCAGTCCCTACGGGACGGAGAATGAAAAACTGTTTTTT
>TRBV6-6|.|TRBJ1-1|.
CASSLEGAGNTEAFF
TGTGCCAGCAGTTTAGAAGGGGCGGGGAACACTGAAGCTTTCTTT
>TRBV30|TRBD1|TRBJ1-1|once
CAWTRTDRLNPNTEAFF
TGTGCCTGGACCCGTACGGACAGGCTCAATCCGAACACTGAAGCTTTCTTT